This entry lists 19 T cell receptor beta chains sequenced from one sample in a study of blood T cells in healthy people across ages. With a J-beta primer mix and a sample-barcoded 5' primer, a second PCR ran about 7 to 11 cycles. Using its own MiXCR run on the 5' RACE reads, TCRdb lists one record per CDR3 protein. The sample has some 1.6 million distinct CDR3 sequences, about 31% seen once. Source material: blood. These TCRs come from a woman in her 30s in good health.

Many counts were recorded for this clonotype. The chain uses TRBV29-1 and TRBJ2-7; 11 positions match TRBD1. This CDR3 is built from 13 residues. The J segment lost 4 bases and the V segment lost 7 bases, leaving 6 bases of the junction unmatched. Germline-derived CDR1 and CDR2 are SQVTM and ANQGSEA. DNA of the CDR3: TGCAGCGCCGAGGGGACAGGGGGGTACGAGCAGTACTTC. It is translated as CSAEGTGGYEQYF.

The chain couples TRBV11-3 to TRBJ2-5; unclear D gene. V was shortened by 4 bases and J by 5 bases, with 11 bases between the two germline ends. The CDR3 spans 13 residues. Germline values: CDR1 SGHNT, CDR2 YENEEA. Here the CDR3 reads CASSSGTAETQYF. The CDR3 nucleotides read TGTGCCAGCAGCTCGGGTACGGCGGAGACCCAGTACTTC.

This clonotype came up a few times. The chain uses TRBV12-3 or TRBV12-4 and TRBJ1-3; 9 bases map to TRBD1. The CDR3 has 19 amino acids. Trimming took 5 bases from V and 0 from J; bases not matched to a gene: 14. The CDR3 DNA follows: TGTGCCAGCAGTATACCGGGACAGGGCGACAAACGCTCTGGAAACACCATATATTTT. It codes for CASSIPGQGDKRSGNTIYF.

This clonotype has more than one count but fewer than ten. CDR3 protein: CSAIRVGWAEAFF. In DNA form, the CDR3 reads TGCAGTGCTATTCGGGTGGGCTGGGCTGAAGCTTTCTTT. The V and J genes are TRBV20-1 and TRBJ1-1; D is uncertain. This CDR3 has 13 residues. V shed 4 bases and J shed 6 bases, with 15 bases lying between them. Per germline, CDR1 DFQATT and CDR2 SNEGSKA (reference sequence).

This clonotype was detected a few times. The chain carries TRBV5-5 and TRBJ1-1; 11 positions agree with TRBD1. The CDR3 covers 15 residues. J was trimmed by 7 bases and V by 4 bases; bases with no gene match: 9. Germline CDR1 reads SGHKS; CDR2 reads YYEKEE (reference sequence). DNA for the CDR3: TGTGCCAGCAGCCCGCAAGGACAGGGGGCAAATGAAGCTTTCTTT. Translated, it gives CASSPQGQGANEAFF.

The J gene is TRBJ2-7, the V gene TRBV4-2; D not certain. CDR3 length: 18 amino acids. V was trimmed by 4 bases and J by 0 bases, leaving 22 bases between them. Germline CDR1 and CDR2: LGHNA and YNFKEQ. CDR3 sequence (DNA): TGTGCCAGCAGCCCCAAAACCTCTTATTTTGAGAGCTCCTACGAGCAGTACGTC. Its translation: CASSPKTSYFESSYEQYV.

The chain is built from TRBV13 and TRBJ1-2; tentative D call: TRBD1 (5 bases). Germline CDR1 reads PRHDT; CDR2 reads FYEKMQ (reference sequence). CDR3 size: 15 residues. V gave up 5 bases and J gave up 3 bases, with 16 bases separating them. Here the CDR3 reads CASSVAGMPHYGYTF. For the CDR3, the DNA is TGTGCCAGCAGCGTGGCAGGGATGCCCCACTATGGCTACACCTTC.

This clonotype was detected only a few times. One end of the junction varies from germline; a read error may be responsible. CDR3 sequence reads: CASSRPDIENCGYTF. For the CDR3, the DNA is TGTGCCAGCAGCCGCCCGGACATCGAGAACTGTGGCTACACCTTC. This rearrangement joins TRBV3-1 to TRBJ1-2, with D tentatively TRBD1 (5 bases). The CDR3 is made up of 15 amino acids. The germline gives CDR1 LGHDT, CDR2 YNNKEL (reference sequence).

V and J are TRBV19 and TRBJ1-1; unclear D gene. Germline V CDR1 and CDR2: LNHDA, SQIVND (reference sequence). This CDR3 region has 14 residues. The V end lost 3 bases, the J end lost 4 bases, and 12 bases lay between the germline ends. CDR3 residues: CASSIWITSTEAFF. In DNA, the CDR3 is TGTGCCAGTAGTATCTGGATCACGAGCACTGAAGCTTTCTTT.

The table lists this clonotype with a count of one. A read error may produce the germline difference seen at one junction end. The chain links TRBV7-2 to TRBJ1-1, with 7 bases identical to TRBD1. Germline V gene sequence: CDR1 SGHTA, CDR2 FQGNSA. CDR3 length equals 13 residues. CDR3 loop: CASSAGQRWRAFF. In DNA form, the CDR3 reads TGCGCCAGCAGCGCGGGACAGCGTTGGAGAGCTTTCTTT.

This clonotype was seen a few times. V and J are TRBV9 and TRBJ2-6; D not resolved. Germline values: CDR1 SGDLS, CDR2 YYNGEE. The length of the CDR3 is 16 residues. Trimming left V 0 bases short and J 0 bases short, with 7 bases between. CDR3 in amino acids: CASSVDGASGANVLTF. The CDR3 coding sequence is TGTGCCAGCAGCGTAGACGGAGCCTCTGGGGCCAACGTCCTGACTTTC.

This clonotype was counted between two and nine times. The J gene is TRBJ1-2, the V gene TRBV20-1, with TRBD1 matching 7 bases. Germline V gene lookup returns CDR1 DFQATT and CDR2 SNEGSKA (reference sequence). This CDR3 has 14 amino acids. J was trimmed by 8 bases and V by 6 bases; bases with no gene match: 15. DNA of the CDR3: TGCAGTGCCGCCGCCGACAGGCTCAGGGGGGGCTACACCTTC. It specifies CSAAADRLRGGYTF.

This clonotype occurred many times. The chain has TRBV10-3 and TRBJ2-5, with 8 positions matching TRBD1. The CDR3 totals 15 residues. V shed 4 bases and J 1 base; nucleotides not matched to a gene: 5. The germline V gene encodes CDR1 ENHRY and CDR2 SYGVKD. The CDR3 DNA reads as TGTGCCATCAGTGGTGCAGGGGGCCCCCAAGAGACCCAGTACTTC. It codes for CAISGAGGPQETQYF.

The chain links TRBV7-2 to TRBJ2-5; 14 bases fit TRBD2. V trimming: 5 bases; J trimming: 3 bases; junction bases outside the gene matches: 5. This CDR3 has 16 residues. The germline gives CDR1 SGHTA, CDR2 FQGNSA. In DNA, the CDR3 is TGTGCCAGCAGCCATATGGGACTAGCGGGGGAAGAGACCCAGTACTTC. Its translation: CASSHMGLAGEETQYF.

This clonotype was picked up a small number of times. The genes are TRBV10-3 and TRBJ1-1; TRBD1 matches at 8 bases. CDR1 is ENHRY, CDR2 SYGVKD, per germline. The CDR3 runs to 15 residues. The V segment lost 4 bases and the J segment 1 base; nucleotides outside the gene matches: 5. The CDR3 DNA sequence: TGTGCCATCAGTGGGTCGGGACAGGCGAACACTGAAGCTTTCTTT. This encodes CAISGSGQANTEAFF.

The chain employs TRBV9 and TRBJ1-2; D not resolved. This CDR3 has 13 residues. From germline, CDR1 is SGDLS and CDR2 YYNGEE. V was cut by 1 base and J by 7 bases, with 11 bases left in between. The CDR3: CASSVTGVSGYTF. CDR3 coding DNA: TGTGCCAGCAGCGTAACCGGGGTGAGTGGCTACACCTTC. Full variable domain (missing parts from reference TRBV9 and TRBJ1-2): DSGVTQTPKHLITATGQRVTLRCSPRSGDLSVYWYQQSLDQGLQFLIQYYNGEERAKGNILERFSAQQFPDLHSELNLSSLELGDSALYFCASSVTGVSGYTFGSGTRLTVV.

This chain connects TRBV6-2 or TRBV6-3 to TRBJ2-1; 7 bases are shared with TRBD2. The germline CDR1 and CDR2 sequences are MNHEY and SVGEGT. The CDR3 sequence is 15 residues long. Unmatched junction bases numbered 11, after V lost 5 bases and J lost 7 bases. CDR3 bases: TGTGCCAGCAGTCTGGAGGGAGCAGCGGGGAATGAGCAGTTCTTC. Encoded protein: CASSLEGAAGNEQFF.

There are a few counts of this clonotype. The chain has TRBV6-6 and TRBJ2-7; D is possibly TRBD1 or TRBD2 (5 bases each). The CDR3 totals 14 residues. V was shortened by 5 bases and J by 2 bases, with 13 bases between the two germline ends. Germline CDR1 MNHNY, CDR2 SVGAGI (reference sequence). CDR3 loop: CASSRGSLTYEQYF. Here the CDR3 DNA reads TGTGCCAGCAGTCGGGGCAGTTTGACCTACGAGCAGTACTTC.

V gene TRBV18 combines with J gene TRBJ1-5; D may be TRBD1 (6 bases). The CDR3 consists of 15 residues. The V and J ends lost 6 bases and 1 base respectively, with 13 bases between them. Germline CDR1 KGHSH, CDR2 LQKENI. The CDR3 bases are TGTGCCAGCTCCCAAAATCAGGGGAGCAATCAGCCCCAGCATTTT. Translated, it gives CASSQNQGSNQPQHF.